These 27 T cell receptor beta chains originate from one sample sequenced in a study of shared clonotypes between healthy human individuals. Sequenced by immunoSEQ multiplex PCR; TCRdb stores in-frame clones only, minus some. The sample has about 2 million clones; approximately 94% are singletons. CD8 cells regarded as naive lacked CD45RO, were positively chosen for CCR7, and omitted terminally differentiated effector memory CD45RA+ cells. Sequenced material: naive CD8+ T cells sorted from blood. These TCRs come from a man aged 18 to 30 in good health.

This chain links TRBV7-2 with TRBJ2-1; D gene uncertain. Germline CDR1 reads SGHTA; CDR2 reads FQGNSA. V lost 2 bases to trimming and J lost 7 bases, with 6 bases between them. The CDR3 spans 12 residues. CDR3 DNA sequence: TGTGCCAGCAGCTTAAGCGAAAATGAGCAGTTCTTC. It specifies CASSLSENEQFF.

This sequence joins TRBV2 and TRBJ1-2; no clear D gene. The CDR3 sequence is 14 residues long. Germline CDR1 reads SNHLY; CDR2 reads FYNNEI. V gave up 1 base and J gave up 6 bases, with 12 bases separating them. The CDR3 DNA reads TGTGCCAGCAGTGAAGTTTCGAGTTTCAATGGCTACACCTTC. It is translated as CASSEVSSFNGYTF.

The CDR3 region has the DNA TGTGCCAGCCGCACAGGGGGGGATAGCAATCAGCCCCAGCATTTT. Amino acids: CASRTGGDSNQPQHF. The V and J genes are TRBV28 and TRBJ1-5, with 8 bases fitting TRBD1. CDR3 length: 15 residues. V shed 8 bases, J shed 0 bases, and the junction held 6 bases outside the gene matches. CDR1 is MDHEN, CDR2 SYDVKM, per germline.

This sequence joins TRBV7-6 and TRBJ1-6; weak D call: TRBD1 (6 bases). The CDR3 loop spans 15 amino acids. Looked up from germline, CDR1 is SGHVS and CDR2 is FNYEAQ. V was trimmed by 0 bases and J by 6 bases, leaving 9 bases between them. The CDR3 DNA sequence: TGTGCCAGCAGCTTAGCCGAGGGGGTTAATTCACCCCTCCACTTT. It yields the protein CASSLAEGVNSPLHF.

This chain connects TRBV7-9 to TRBJ2-3; perhaps TRBD2 as D (5 bases). Per the germline V gene, CDR1 is SEHNR and CDR2 is FQNEAQ (reference sequence). The CDR3 consists of 14 residues. V gave up 5 bases and J gave up 6 bases, with 15 bases separating them. CDR3 in DNA: TGTGCCAGCAGCGACTACTATAACCCCGATACGCAGTATTTT. It is translated as CASSDYYNPDTQYF.

This clone showed up just a few times. Distinct nucleotide sequences in the sample also encode this CDR3. The chain combines TRBV7-9 with TRBJ2-7, with TRBD1 identical over 7 bases. The V and J ends lost 2 bases and 4 bases, in that order; junction bases with no gene match: 5. Germline CDR1 is SEHNR and CDR2 is FQNEAQ (reference sequence). This CDR3 region has 14 residues. DNA of the CDR3: TGTGCCAGCAGCTTATCCGGGACAGCATACGAGCAGTACTTC. The encoded protein is CASSLSGTAYEQYF.

The chain combines TRBV4-3 with TRBJ2-6, with 12 nucleotides matching TRBD1. Germline lookup yields CDR1 LGHNA and CDR2 YSLEER. With V trimmed by 2 bases and J by 4 bases, 9 bases remained unmatched. This CDR3 contains 19 residues. The CDR3 nucleotides are TGCGCCAGCAGCCAACCTCCGGGACAGGGGGCGGGAGGGGCCAACGTCCTGACTTTC. It yields the protein CASSQPPGQGAGGANVLTF.

The rearrangement joins TRBV27 to TRBJ1-2; D is undetermined. The CDR3 is 13 amino acids. The germline gives CDR1 MNHEY, CDR2 SMNVEV (reference sequence). The germline V and J ends were trimmed by 5 bases and 1 base, with 8 bases remaining between them. The CDR3 reads CASSLSHNYGYTF. CDR3 DNA sequence: TGTGCCAGCAGTCTCTCCCATAACTATGGCTACACCTTC.

The chain joins TRBV11-2 to TRBJ2-7, with a weak D call TRBD2 (5 bases). This CDR3 contains 15 residues. Trimming pared 5 bases from V and 6 bases from J, leaving 20 bases between. Germline-derived CDR1 and CDR2 are SGHAT and FQNNGV. CDR3 sequence reads: CASSPADYASREQYF. CDR3 bases: TGTGCCAGCAGCCCGGCCGACTACGCTTCTCGCGAGCAGTACTTC. The whole variable domain, remainder taken from reference TRBV11-2 and TRBJ2-7, is EAGVAQSPRYKIIEKRQSVAFWCNPISGHATLYWYQQILGQGPKLLIQFQNNGVVDDSQLPKDRFSAERLKGVDSTLKIQPAKLEDSAVYLCASSPADYASREQYFGPGTRLTVT.

This sequence joins TRBV5-1 and TRBJ2-2; 8 bases are a match to TRBD1. V was clipped by 0 bases and J by 1 base; unmatched bases: 5. The germline V gene encodes CDR1 SGHRS and CDR2 YFSETQ. The CDR3 length is 17 residues. The CDR3 DNA is TGCGCCAGCAGCTTGGAGTCCGGGACAGGGAACACCGGGGAGCTGTTTTTT. Its protein is CASSLESGTGNTGELFF.

This chain links TRBV27 with TRBJ2-1; the match to TRBD1 covers 7 bases. Unmatched junction bases numbered 16, after V lost 4 bases and J lost 13 bases. The CDR3 loop spans 15 amino acids. Germline CDR1 is MNHEY and CDR2 is SMNVEV (reference sequence). CDR3 loop: CASSYILAPGGIQFF. In nucleotides, the CDR3 is TGTGCCAGCAGTTACATACTTGCCCCAGGGGGTATACAGTTCTTC.

The chain joins TRBV9 to TRBJ1-2, with no clear D. Looked up from germline, CDR1 is SGDLS and CDR2 is YYNGEE. V lost 0 bases, J lost 3 bases, and 9 bases lay in between. This CDR3 region has 14 residues. The CDR3 loop reads CASSVGKLDYGYTF. As DNA, the CDR3 is TGTGCCAGCAGCGTAGGAAAATTGGACTATGGCTACACCTTC.

The chain combines TRBV5-6 with TRBJ2-7; TRBD1 might be the D (6 bases). CDR3 length equals 14 residues. V dropped 1 base and J dropped 6 bases, with 14 bases sitting between them. Germline CDR1 and CDR2: SGHDT and YYEEEE. CDR3 coding DNA: TGTGCCAGCAGCTTGACAGGGTTCGCTGGCGAGCAGTACTTC. This codes for CASSLTGFAGEQYF.

As DNA, the CDR3 is TGTGCCAGCAGCCCGGACGGTCACACTGAAGCTTTCTTT. Translating gives CASSPDGHTEAFF. The chain employs TRBV6-5 and TRBJ1-1; D ambiguous. This CDR3 spans 13 amino acids. With 6 bases removed from V and 3 bases from J, the gap between germline ends came to 11 bases. The germline CDR1 and CDR2 sequences are MNHEY and SVGAGI.

Regarding this clone: The sample contains more than one DNA sequence encoding this CDR3. The rearrangement joins TRBV6-1 to TRBJ2-7; no clear D. The CDR3 length is 13 residues. V was trimmed by 0 bases and J by 4 bases, leaving 7 bases between them. Germline loops: CDR1 MNHNS, CDR2 SASEGT. The CDR3 region has the DNA TGTGCCAGCAGTGAAGCGCTGGAATACGAGCAGTACTTC. Translated, it gives CASSEALEYEQYF.

The table lists this clone with a count of one. The rearrangement links TRBV10-2 to TRBJ2-3, with 13 bases lining up with TRBD2. Germline-derived CDR1 and CDR2 are WSHSY and SAAADI. This CDR3 region has 15 residues. The V gene end was trimmed by 7 bases and the J gene end by 5 bases; junction bases not matched to a gene: 6. CDR3 sequence reads: CASTGTSGVGDTQYF. In nucleotides, the CDR3 is TGCGCCAGCACCGGGACTAGCGGGGTGGGAGATACGCAGTATTTT.

This chain joins TRBV6-1 and TRBJ1-6; D remains unclear. Between the trimmed V and J ends, which lost 1 base and 7 bases, there was a span of 14 bases. This CDR3 is 16 amino acids long. CDR1 is MNHNS, CDR2 SASEGT, per germline. CDR3 bases: TGTGCCAGCAGTGAAGGGGCCTTTATTTGGAATTCACCCCTCCACTTT. It translates to CASSEGAFIWNSPLHF.

Comments on this clone: Other nucleotide sequences from this sample produce the same CDR3. This chain uses TRBV5-1 with TRBJ2-7; D not resolved. Germline CDR1 and CDR2: SGHRS and YFSETQ. Deletions cut 1 base from V and 4 bases from J, with 9 bases between. The CDR3 has 13 amino acids. The CDR3 spells CASSLRSSYEQYF. In DNA form, the CDR3 reads TGCGCCAGCAGCTTGAGGAGTTCGTACGAGCAGTACTTC.

V gene TRBV18 combines with J gene TRBJ1-1, with a possible D match to TRBD1 (5 bases). CDR3 size: 14 residues. V lost 3 bases to trimming and J lost 5 bases, with 13 bases between them. Germline CDR1 is KGHSH and CDR2 is LQKENI. The CDR3 DNA sequence: TGTGCCAGCTCACCGGGCGGGACGATGACTGAAGCTTTCTTT. Translated, it gives CASSPGGTMTEAFF.

This rearrangement joins TRBV4-3 to TRBJ2-7; D perhaps matches TRBD2 (6 bases). The CDR3 is 16 amino acids. V was pared by 1 base and J by 0 bases, with 13 bases between. Germline loops: CDR1 LGHNA, CDR2 YSLEER. The CDR3 coding sequence is TGCGCCAGCAGCCAAGGATCGGAGGGTTTCTCCTACGAGCAGTACTTC. This codes for CASSQGSEGFSYEQYF.

This clone was recorded a few times. This chain uses TRBV2 with TRBJ1-1; D remains ambiguous. The CDR3 length is 14 residues. Between the trimmed V and J ends, which lost 3 bases and 0 bases, there was a span of 8 bases. Germline loops: CDR1 SNHLY, CDR2 FYNNEI. CDR3 DNA: TGTGCCAGCAGTGACTGGATCATGAACACTGAAGCTTTCTTT. This gives the protein CASSDWIMNTEAFF.

About this clone itself: Other DNA sequences in this sample translate to the same CDR3. The chain couples TRBV6-1 to TRBJ2-7; D is possibly TRBD2 (5 bases). Trimming removed 3 bases from V and 0 bases from J, with 6 bases in between. Germline-derived CDR1 and CDR2 are MNHNS and SASEGT. The CDR3 runs to 13 residues. Written as DNA, the CDR3 is TGTGCCAGCAGTGACGGGGTCTCCTACGAGCAGTACTTC. It specifies CASSDGVSYEQYF.

The chain has TRBV6-5 and TRBJ1-4; D remains unclear. Trimming took off 2 bases at V and 5 bases at J, with 6 bases between the two ends. Germline CDR1 reads MNHEY; CDR2 reads SVGAGI. This CDR3 region has 13 residues. CDR3 amino acids: CASSYVGNEKLFF. The CDR3 region has the DNA TGTGCCAGCAGTTACGTCGGGAATGAAAAACTGTTTTTT.

The gene calls are TRBV28 and TRBJ2-3; 13 bases are shared with TRBD2. Trimming at V came to 4 bases and at J to 6 bases, leaving 10 bases not matched to a gene. Looked up from germline, CDR1 is MDHEN and CDR2 is SYDVKM. This CDR3 has 17 amino acids. CDR3 loop: CASSSSRLAGGLDTQYF. The CDR3 nucleotides read TGTGCCAGCAGTTCCTCAAGACTAGCGGGGGGCCTCGATACGCAGTATTTT.

This chain connects TRBV19 to TRBJ1-6; 9 nucleotides agree with TRBD1. The germline V gene encodes CDR1 LNHDA and CDR2 SQIVND (reference sequence). With V trimmed by 9 bases and J by 1 base, 4 bases remained unmatched. This CDR3 spans 15 amino acids. CDR3 residues: CASIDRGSYNSPLHF. The CDR3 region has the DNA TGTGCCAGCATTGACAGGGGGTCCTATAATTCACCCCTCCACTTT.

The gene calls are TRBV4-1 and TRBJ2-7; a possible D gene is TRBD2 (5 bases). With 4 bases removed from V and 3 bases from J, the gap between germline ends came to 16 bases. Germline assignment: CDR1 MGHRA and CDR2 YSYEKL. The CDR3 spans 15 residues. The CDR3, as DNA: TGCGCCAGCAGCCTAAGAGCCGGGGTCGGCTACGAGCAGTACTTC. Amino acid sequence: CASSLRAGVGYEQYF.

The chain carries TRBV7-9 and TRBJ2-3; D remains unclear. This CDR3 is 15 amino acids long. Germline loops: CDR1 SEHNR, CDR2 FQNEAQ (reference sequence). V lost 4 bases and J 0 bases, leaving 11 bases between the germline ends. CDR3 DNA: TGTGCCAGCAGCTGGTCTGAAGGAAGCACAGATACGCAGTATTTT. Its protein product is CASSWSEGSTDTQYF.